The 15 T cell receptor beta chains presented below share a single source sample, sequenced in a study of a mutant IDH1 vaccine in newly diagnosed glioma. Time point meaning: baseline, week 1 (first vaccination visit). Treatment given: pre-vaccination baseline after standard-of-care therapy. Only in-frame clones appear in the TCRdb table, and some are missing; sequencing was by immunoSEQ multiplex PCR. Found here are about 100,000 clones, around three quarters of them singletons; the top ten hold 6.5% to 9.5%. Specimen: PBMCs, collected from a glioma patient treated with radiotherapy, temozolomide or both. The receptors shown here come from a middle-aged man with glioma.

V usage is TRBV29-1 and J usage is TRBJ2-7; D is perhaps TRBD2 (5 bases). Trimming shortened V by 6 bases and J by 3 bases, and 18 bases separated the two germline ends. Germline loops: CDR1 SQVTM, CDR2 ANQGSEA. The CDR3 is 14 residues long. Written as DNA, the CDR3 is TGCAGCGTGGCTAGCTCTGGACCAAACTACGAGCAGTACTTC. Its translation: CSVASSGPNYEQYF.

The CDR3 nucleotides are TGCGCCAGCAGCTTATGGGTTAATCAGCCCCAGCATTTT. Protein product: CASSLWVNQPQHF. The chain combines TRBV5-1 with TRBJ1-5; D unclear. From germline, CDR1 is SGHRS and CDR2 YFSETQ. The CDR3 length is 13 residues. V lost 2 bases, J lost 4 bases, and 7 bases lay in between.

The chain uses TRBV28 and TRBJ2-7; 9 nucleotides agree with TRBD1. V was clipped by 3 bases and J by 6 bases; unmatched bases: 9. CDR3 size: 15 residues. Looked up from germline, CDR1 is MDHEN and CDR2 is SYDVKM. The CDR3 reads CASSLSGTGTREQYF. The DNA of the CDR3 is TGTGCCAGCAGTTTGTCCGGGACAGGGACCCGCGAGCAGTACTTC.

This chain uses TRBV6-5 with TRBJ1-3; the match to TRBD1 covers 7 bases. There are 15 residues in the CDR3. Germline trimming cut 6 bases from V and 0 bases from J; bases unmatched to any gene: 5. The V gene's germline CDR1 is MNHEY and CDR2 SVGAGI. The CDR3 loop reads CASRSTGNSGNTIYF. CDR3 bases: TGTGCCAGCAGGTCGACAGGGAACTCTGGAAACACCATATATTTT.

This clone occurred many times. The CDR3: CASSYNGFNNSPLHF. CDR3 bases: TGTGCCAGCAGTTACAACGGATTCAATAATTCACCCCTCCACTTT. This sequence joins TRBV6-6 and TRBJ1-6; D gene uncertain. V lost 2 bases to trimming and J lost 5 bases, with 10 bases between them. Germline V gene lookup returns CDR1 MNHNY and CDR2 SVGAGI (reference sequence). The CDR3 is 15 residues long.

The V call is TRBV5-1, the J call TRBJ1-3; no clear D gene. The CDR3 is made up of 13 amino acids. Per the germline V gene, CDR1 is SGHRS and CDR2 is YFSETQ. V was cut by 4 bases and J by 0 bases, with 5 bases left in between. The CDR3 loop is CASSTGSGNTIYF. As DNA, the CDR3 is TGCGCCAGCAGCACCGGCTCTGGAAACACCATATATTTT.

This clone was seen a handful of times. The chain joins TRBV19 to TRBJ1-1; D possibly corresponds to TRBD1 (6 bases). Trimming cost V 3 bases and J 4 bases, with 9 bases left between them. The CDR3 runs to 13 residues. Germline CDR1 LNHDA, CDR2 SQIVND (reference sequence). The CDR3 spells CASSMGGATEAFF. CDR3 sequence (DNA): TGTGCCAGTAGTATGGGGGGGGCCACTGAAGCTTTCTTT.

This chain joins TRBV4-1 and TRBJ1-5, with D possibly matching TRBD1 (5 bases). V was pared by 4 bases and J by 5 bases, with 12 bases between. CDR3 size: 14 residues. Germline assignment: CDR1 MGHRA and CDR2 YSYEKL. The CDR3 protein is CASSLEGSDQPQHF. Here the CDR3 DNA reads TGCGCCAGCAGCCTTGAGGGGTCGGATCAGCCCCAGCATTTT.

This chain connects TRBV30 to TRBJ2-7; TRBD1 aligns across 7 bases. The ends lost 7 bases at V and 5 bases at J; junction bases unmatched: 5. CDR1 is GTSNPN and CDR2 is SVGIG in the germline V gene (reference sequence). The length of the CDR3 is 11 residues. The CDR3 reads CALQGTDEQYF. Here the CDR3 DNA reads TGTGCCTTACAGGGGACGGACGAGCAGTACTTC.

The chain couples TRBV6-1 to TRBJ2-7; D may be TRBD1 (6 bases). Germline V gives CDR1 MNHNS, CDR2 SASEGT. CDR3 length equals 17 residues. V shed 1 base and J shed 5 bases, with 21 bases lying between them. The CDR3 coding sequence is TGTGCCAGCAGTGAAGTCCCAGGGGCGGGTGGAAGCCACGAGCAGTACTTC. It is translated as CASSEVPGAGGSHEQYF.

The chain links TRBV10-3 to TRBJ2-1; 8 bases align to TRBD2. The germline V gene has CDR1 ENHRY and CDR2 SYGVKD. J gave up 5 bases and V 1 base, and 4 bases lay outside the gene matches. This CDR3 is 15 amino acids long. The CDR3 region is CAISEWRGANNEQFF. The CDR3 coding sequence is TGTGCCATCAGTGAGTGGCGGGGGGCCAACAATGAGCAGTTCTTC.

The chain is built from TRBV9 and TRBJ2-1, with TRBD2 identical over 7 bases. V gave up 4 bases and J gave up 4 bases; unmatched junction bases: 11. In germline, CDR1 is SGDLS, CDR2 YYNGEE. This CDR3 has 16 residues. CDR3 DNA: TGTGCCAGCAGCCCTCTCCTGAGGCGGGAGTACAATGAGCAGTTCTTC. This codes for CASSPLLRREYNEQFF. The full variable domain, rest sourced from reference TRBV9 and TRBJ2-1, is DSGVTQTPKHLITATGQRVTLRCSPRSGDLSVYWYQQSLDQGLQFLIQYYNGEERAKGNILERFSAQQFPDLHSELNLSSLELGDSALYFCASSPLLRREYNEQFFGPGTRLTVL.

The chain carries TRBV4-1 and TRBJ2-5, with a weak D call TRBD1 (5 bases). The V and J ends lost 2 bases and 4 bases respectively, with 11 bases between them. CDR3 length equals 14 residues. Germline V gene sequence: CDR1 MGHRA, CDR2 YSYEKL. The CDR3 reads CASSQPGSGETQYF. For the CDR3, the DNA is TGCGCCAGCAGCCAACCAGGGTCGGGAGAGACCCAGTACTTC.

The chain combines TRBV7-9 with TRBJ2-5, with TRBD2 identical over 11 bases. Trimming removed 4 bases from V and 5 bases from J; junction bases left unmatched: 9. This CDR3 region has 16 residues. The germline gives CDR1 SEHNR, CDR2 FQNEAQ (reference sequence). DNA for the CDR3: TGTGCCAGCAGCTCGTGGATTAGCGGGAGGGGGGAGACCCAGTACTTC. The encoded protein is CASSSWISGRGETQYF. The complete variable domain, with remaining parts taken from reference TRBV7-9 and TRBJ2-5, reads DTGVSQNPRHKITKRGQNVTFRCDPISEHNRLYWYRQTLGQGPEFLTYFQNEAQLEKSRLLSDRFSAERPKGSFSTLEIQRTEQGDSAMYLCASSSWISGRGETQYFGPGTRLLVL.

The gene calls are TRBV27 and TRBJ2-7, with 15 bases matching TRBD2. The CDR3 totals 16 residues. CDR1 and CDR2 (germline): MNHEY, SMNVEV (reference sequence). V was clipped by 5 bases and J by 5 bases; unmatched bases: 7. The CDR3 DNA is TGTGCCAGCAGTCCCGGGACTAGCGGGAGGTTGGACGAGCAGTACTTC. This encodes CASSPGTSGRLDEQYF.